This T cell receptor beta chain was retrieved from a study of regulatory T cells in long-lasting Graves disease. Study results and limitations: Persistent disease was associated with favored TRBV28 usage and with favored use of TRBJ1-2 and TRBJ2-5. For persistent Graves' patients, TCR diversity was lower than for newly diagnosed ones. Sharing of public clonotypes was greater in persistent patients (roughly 2,600) than in new patients (more than 900).

CDR3 length: 16 residues. V gave up 4 bases and J gave up 7 bases; unmatched junction bases: 10. Germline V gives CDR1 SGHRS, CDR2 YFSETQ. Combining iRepertoire HTBI primers with Arm-PCR of CDR3 regions, the authors built TCR beta libraries. MiXCR, applied by TCRdb to the multiplex PCR reads, yields one record per CDR3 protein. Of 450,000 to 700,000 distinct CDR3 sequences detected, approximately 15% appear once; the ten largest clones hold 8% to 10%. Specified time point: newly diagnosed GD, antithyroid drugs for less than 3 months. The authors made the TCR library using RNA they extracted from PBMCs. About this clonotype: The antigen is unknown.

This sample also appeared in a second study, on T cells in Graves' hyperthyroidism and ophthalmopathy. That report adds: TCR CDR3 underwent first-round RT-PCR with the HTBI primer set.

The TCR originated in a man aged 25 to 40 with Graves disease. The chain carries TRBV5-1 and TRBJ2-2; TRBD1 matches 10 bases. The sequenced sample was peripheral blood mononuclear cells (PBMCs), obtained at new diagnosis, from a patient treated with antithyroid drugs. CDR3 sequence reads: CASSRSTGGSSGELFF. The CDR3 bases are TGCGCCAGCAGCCGTTCGACAGGGGGCAGCAGCGGGGAGCTGTTTTTT. The full variable domain, rest sourced from reference TRBV5-1 and TRBJ2-2, is KAGVTQTPRYLIKTRGQQVTLSCSPISGHRSVSWYQQTPGQGLQFLFEYFSETQRNKGNFPGRFSGRQFSNSRSEMNVSTLELGDSALYLCASSRSTGGSSGELFFGEGSRLTVL.